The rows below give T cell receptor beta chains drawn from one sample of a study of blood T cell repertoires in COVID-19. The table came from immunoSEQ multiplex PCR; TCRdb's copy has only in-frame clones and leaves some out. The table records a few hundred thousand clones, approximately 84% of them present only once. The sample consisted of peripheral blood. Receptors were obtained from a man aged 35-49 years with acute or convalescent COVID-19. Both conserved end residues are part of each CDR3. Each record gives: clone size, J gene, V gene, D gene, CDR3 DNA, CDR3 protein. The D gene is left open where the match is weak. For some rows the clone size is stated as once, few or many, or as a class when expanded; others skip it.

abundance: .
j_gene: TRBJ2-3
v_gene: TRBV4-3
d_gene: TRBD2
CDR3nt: TGCGCCAGCAGCCAAGGGCGACTAGCGGGGGTTCAAGATACGCAGTATTTT
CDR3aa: CASSQGRLAGVQDTQYF

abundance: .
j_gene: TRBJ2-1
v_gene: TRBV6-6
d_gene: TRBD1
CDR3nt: TGTGCCAGCAGCATAATACCCAAACGAATAGACAGGGGATTCGCCCACAATGAGCAGTTCTTC
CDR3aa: CASSIIPKRIDRGFAHNEQFF

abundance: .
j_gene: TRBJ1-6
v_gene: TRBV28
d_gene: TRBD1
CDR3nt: TGTGCCAGCAGTGGTAGCCGGGACAGGGGCGCAGGTTCACCCCTCCACTTT
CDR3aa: CASSGSRDRGAGSPLHF

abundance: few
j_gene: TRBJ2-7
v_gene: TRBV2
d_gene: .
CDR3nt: TGTGCCAGCAGCACGGGGGTGAACGAGCAGTACTTC
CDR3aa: CASSTGVNEQYF

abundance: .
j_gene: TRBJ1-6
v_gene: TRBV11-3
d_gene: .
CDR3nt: TGTGCCAGCAGCTTACTAAGGGGGTCACCCCTCCACTTT
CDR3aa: CASSLLRGSPLHF

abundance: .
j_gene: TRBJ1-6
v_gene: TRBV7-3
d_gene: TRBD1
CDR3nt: TGTGCCAGCAGCGTATCGGGACAGTTTAATTCACCCCTCCACTTT
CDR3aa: CASSVSGQFNSPLHF

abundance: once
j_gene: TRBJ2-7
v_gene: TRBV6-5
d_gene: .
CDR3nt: TGTGCCAGCAGTTACCTTGGACTTAGTACCTACGAGCAGTACTTC
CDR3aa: CASSYLGLSTYEQYF

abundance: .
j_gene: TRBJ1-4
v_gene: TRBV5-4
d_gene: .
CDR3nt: TGTGCCAGCAGCGGTATGGGGGGGACTTCTTCTAATGAAAAACTGTTTTTT
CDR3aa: CASSGMGGTSSNEKLFF

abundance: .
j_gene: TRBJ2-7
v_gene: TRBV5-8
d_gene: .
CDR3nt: TGTGCCAGCAGCTTGTTGGGGGGGGCGTACGAGCAGTACTTC
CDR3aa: CASSLLGGAYEQYF

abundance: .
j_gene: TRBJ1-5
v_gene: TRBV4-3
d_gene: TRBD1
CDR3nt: TGCGCCAGCAGCCAAGGGACAGGGGGCAATCAGCCCCAGCATTTT
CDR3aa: CASSQGTGGNQPQHF

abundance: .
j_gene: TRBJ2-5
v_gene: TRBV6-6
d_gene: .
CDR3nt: TGTGCCAGCAGTTGGACTAACCTACAAGAGACCCAGTACTTC
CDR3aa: CASSWTNLQETQYF

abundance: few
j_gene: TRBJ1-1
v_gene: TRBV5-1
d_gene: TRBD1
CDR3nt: TGCGCCAGCAGCCAAGACAGGGGTCACCTCGAGCGGACTGAAGCTTTCTTT
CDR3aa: CASSQDRGHLERTEAFF

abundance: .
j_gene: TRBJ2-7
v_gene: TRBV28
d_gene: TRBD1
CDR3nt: TGTGCCAGCAGTCCAACCGGGGGGGGACAGGGGCTTCACGAGCAGTACTTC
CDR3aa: CASSPTGGGQGLHEQYF

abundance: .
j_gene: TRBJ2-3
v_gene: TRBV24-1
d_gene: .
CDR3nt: TGTGCCACCAGTGGAGTGTCTCCTAGCTCCGATACGCAGTATTTT
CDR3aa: CATSGVSPSSDTQYF

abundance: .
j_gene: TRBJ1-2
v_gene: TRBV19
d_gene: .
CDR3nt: TGTGCCAGTCTAGCTCCGGAAAAAGGTTATGGCTACACCTTC
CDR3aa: CASLAPEKGYGYTF

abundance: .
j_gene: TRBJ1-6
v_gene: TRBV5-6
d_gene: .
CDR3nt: TGTGCCAGCAGCGGGTCGACAGGCGTCTATAATTCACCCCTCCACTTT
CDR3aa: CASSGSTGVYNSPLHF

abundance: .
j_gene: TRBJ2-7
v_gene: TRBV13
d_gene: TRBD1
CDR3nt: TGTGCCAGCAGCAACCGGGACAGTTTCTACGAGCAGTACTTC
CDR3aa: CASSNRDSFYEQYF

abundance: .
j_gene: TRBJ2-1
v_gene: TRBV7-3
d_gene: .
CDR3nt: TGTGCCACCTCACAAGGGGGGGCTTTAAATGAGCAGTTCTTC
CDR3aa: CATSQGGALNEQFF

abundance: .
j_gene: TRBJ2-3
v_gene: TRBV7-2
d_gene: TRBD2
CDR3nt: TGTGCCAGCAGCTTCCTAGCGGGGGGAACAGATACGCAGTATTTT
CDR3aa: CASSFLAGGTDTQYF

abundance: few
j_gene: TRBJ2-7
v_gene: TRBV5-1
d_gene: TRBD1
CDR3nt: TGCGCCAGCACCCCGCTTGGGGGGCAGGGGGCTCCCTACGAGCAGTACTTC
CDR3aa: CASTPLGGQGAPYEQYF

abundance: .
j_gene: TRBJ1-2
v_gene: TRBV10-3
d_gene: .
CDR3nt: TGTGCCATCGCGGTCGACAGGAACTATGGCTACACCTTC
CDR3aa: CAIAVDRNYGYTF

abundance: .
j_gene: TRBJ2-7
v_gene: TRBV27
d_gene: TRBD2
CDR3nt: TGTGCCAGCAGTTTAAAGTCTGGGCAGCGGGGGGTAACCTACGAGCAGTACTTC
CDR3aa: CASSLKSGQRGVTYEQYF

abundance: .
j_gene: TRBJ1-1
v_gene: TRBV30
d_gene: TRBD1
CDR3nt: TGTGCCTGGAGCAACTCAGCCGGGACAGGGGGCACTGAAGCTTTCTTT
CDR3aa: CAWSNSAGTGGTEAFF

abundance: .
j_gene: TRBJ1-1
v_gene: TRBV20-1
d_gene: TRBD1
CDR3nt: TGCAGTGCTAGTGGACAGGGGGCGATAGCTTTCTTT
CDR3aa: CSASGQGAIAFF

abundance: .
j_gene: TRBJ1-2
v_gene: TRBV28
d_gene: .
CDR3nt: TGTGCCAGCAGTTCCGGCAGGGGATGGGATGGCTACACCTTC
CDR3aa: CASSSGRGWDGYTF

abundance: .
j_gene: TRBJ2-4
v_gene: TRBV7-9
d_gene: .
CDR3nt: TGTGCCAGCAGCTTAGTGGGAAGTGCAGGAGGCAAAAACATTCAGTACTTC
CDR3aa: CASSLVGSAGGKNIQYF

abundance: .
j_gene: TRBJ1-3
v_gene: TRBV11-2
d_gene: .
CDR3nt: TGTGCCAGCAAGCCTACCTCTGGAAACACCATATATTTT
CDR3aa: CASKPTSGNTIYF

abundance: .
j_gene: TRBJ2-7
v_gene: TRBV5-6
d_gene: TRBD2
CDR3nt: TGTGCCAGCAGCTTGACCCGACTAGCGGGGGCCTACTACGAGCAGTACTTC
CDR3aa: CASSLTRLAGAYYEQYF

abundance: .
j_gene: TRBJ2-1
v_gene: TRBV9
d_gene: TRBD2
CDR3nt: TGTGCCAGCAGCGCCCTCGGGGGGGTATCCTACAATGAGCAGTTCTTC
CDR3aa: CASSALGGVSYNEQFF

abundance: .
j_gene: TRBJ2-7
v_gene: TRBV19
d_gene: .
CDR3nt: TGTGCCAGTAGTAGGGAGAGCTCCTACGAGCAGTACTTC
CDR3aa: CASSRESSYEQYF

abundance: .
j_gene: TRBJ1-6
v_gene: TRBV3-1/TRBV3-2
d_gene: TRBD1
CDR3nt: TGTGCCAGCAGCCAAGATTGGACAGGGTTGGCCCTCCACTTT
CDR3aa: CASSQDWTGLALHF

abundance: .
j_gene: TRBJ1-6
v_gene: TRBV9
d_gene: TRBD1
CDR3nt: TGTGCCAGCAGCGTCGCCCAGGGGGGCACGCCCCTCCACTTT
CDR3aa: CASSVAQGGTPLHF

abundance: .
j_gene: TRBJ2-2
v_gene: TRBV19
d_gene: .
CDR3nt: TGTGCCAGTAGTATTTCAGTTCCCGGGGAGCTGTTTTTT
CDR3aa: CASSISVPGELFF

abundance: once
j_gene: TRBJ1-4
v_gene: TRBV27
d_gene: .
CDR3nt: TGTGCCAGCAGCATATGGGGGGGGACTAATGAAAAACTGTTTTTT
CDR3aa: CASSIWGGTNEKLFF

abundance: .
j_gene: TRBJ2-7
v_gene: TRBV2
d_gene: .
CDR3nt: TGTGCCAGCAGTGGATCGGCAGGGGTCGAGCAGTACTTC
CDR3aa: CASSGSAGVEQYF

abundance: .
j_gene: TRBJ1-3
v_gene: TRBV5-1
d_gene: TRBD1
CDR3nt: TGCGCCAGCAGCTTACAGGGGGGAGCTGGAAACACCATATATTTT
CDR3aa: CASSLQGGAGNTIYF

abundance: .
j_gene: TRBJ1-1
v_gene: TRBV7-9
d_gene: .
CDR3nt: TGTGCCAGCAGCAGGGGACAGAACACTGAAGCTTTCTTT
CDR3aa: CASSRGQNTEAFF

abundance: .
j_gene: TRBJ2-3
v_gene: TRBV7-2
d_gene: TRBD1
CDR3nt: TGTGCCAGCAGCAGTGGACAGGGCACAGATACGCAGTATTTT
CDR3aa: CASSSGQGTDTQYF

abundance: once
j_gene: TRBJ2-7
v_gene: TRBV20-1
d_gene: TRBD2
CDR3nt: TGCAGTGCTAGTCCCCCTCAAGCGGGAAGCTACGAGCAGTACTTC
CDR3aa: CSASPPQAGSYEQYF

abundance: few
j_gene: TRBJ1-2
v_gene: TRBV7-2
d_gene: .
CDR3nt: TGTGCCAGCAGCCCCCACGCGGGGGGCGGCTATGGCTACACCTTC
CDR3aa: CASSPHAGGGYGYTF

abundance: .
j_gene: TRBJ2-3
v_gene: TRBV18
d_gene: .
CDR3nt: TGTGCCAGCTCACCCGCCGGGCGGAGCGGAGATACGCAGTATTTT
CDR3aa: CASSPAGRSGDTQYF

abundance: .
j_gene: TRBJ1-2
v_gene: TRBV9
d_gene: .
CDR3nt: TGTGCCAGCAGCGTAGACGAGGGGAGCATACGGGGGGGCTACACCTTC
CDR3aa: CASSVDEGSIRGGYTF

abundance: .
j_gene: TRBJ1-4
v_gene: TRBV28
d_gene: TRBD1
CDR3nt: TGTGCCAGCAGTTTATGGGACAGGGTTGGAAAACTGTTTTTT
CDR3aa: CASSLWDRVGKLFF

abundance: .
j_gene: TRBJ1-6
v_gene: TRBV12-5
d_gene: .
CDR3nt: TGTGCTAGTGGTTTGGGACACCGGACACCCAAGAGCTCCTATAATTCACCCCTCCACTTT
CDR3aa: CASGLGHRTPKSSYNSPLHF

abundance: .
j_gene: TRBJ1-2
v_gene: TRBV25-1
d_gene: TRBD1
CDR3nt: TGTGCCAGCACGAGGACAGGGGTGGGTGGCTACACCTTC
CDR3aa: CASTRTGVGGYTF

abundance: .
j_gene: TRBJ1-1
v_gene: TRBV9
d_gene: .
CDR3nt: TGTGCCAGCAGTAGAGCCTCAGGGGAGGCTTTCTTT
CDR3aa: CASSRASGEAFF

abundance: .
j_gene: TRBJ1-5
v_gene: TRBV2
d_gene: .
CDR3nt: TGTGCCAGCAGTGGGGAGTATAGCAATCAGCCCCAGCATTTT
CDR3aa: CASSGEYSNQPQHF

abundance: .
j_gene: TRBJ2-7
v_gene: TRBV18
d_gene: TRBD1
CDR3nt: TGTGCCAGCTCAGCCGGGACAGGGAGCGAGCAGTACTTC
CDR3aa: CASSAGTGSEQYF

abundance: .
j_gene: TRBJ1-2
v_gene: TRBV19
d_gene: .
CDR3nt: TGTGCCAGTAGTGCCGTGGACAGTTTCTATGGCTACACCTTC
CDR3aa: CASSAVDSFYGYTF

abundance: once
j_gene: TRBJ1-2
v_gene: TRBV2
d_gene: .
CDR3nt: TGTGCCAGCAGGGGGGGGTCTAACTATGGCTACACCTTC
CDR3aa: CASRGGSNYGYTF

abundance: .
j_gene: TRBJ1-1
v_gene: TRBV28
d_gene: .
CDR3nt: TGTGCCAGCAGTTCACAGGGATTGGCGGCCCGAAACACTGAAGCTTTCTTT
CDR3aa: CASSSQGLAARNTEAFF

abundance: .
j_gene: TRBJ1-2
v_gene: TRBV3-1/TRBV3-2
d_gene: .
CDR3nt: TGTGCCAGCAGCCAGTCGAACAGGGTGAACTATGGCTACACCTTC
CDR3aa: CASSQSNRVNYGYTF

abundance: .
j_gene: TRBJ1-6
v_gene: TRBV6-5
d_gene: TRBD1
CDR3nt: TGTGCCAGCAGTATCGGGACAGCGAATAATTCACCCCTCCACTTT
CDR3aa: CASSIGTANNSPLHF